One and the same sample provided the 13 T cell receptor beta chains below, sequenced in a study of cytomegalovirus exposure and HLA in healthy donors (dated by TCRdb to about 2017). The library relied on the immunoSEQ multiplex PCR assay. The multiplex PCR relied on a mix of 60 forward primers for TCR Vbeta segments and 13 reverse primers for TCR Jbeta segments. TCRdb provides this immuneACCESS table in a form limited to in-frame rearrangements. Some clones are lacking; in checked studies, under half of them reflect an unresolved V gene, and why the rest are absent is not known. Here the sample has some 140,000 clones; 60% to 85% occur a single time. The ten largest clones take up roughly 4% of the sample. Material: PBMCs. These receptors came from a woman aged 40 to 50 in good health and CMV-seronegative.

V usage is TRBV5-1 and J usage is TRBJ1-3; TRBD1 is a possible D gene (5 bases). The V and J ends lost 2 bases and 0 bases respectively, with 18 bases between them. This CDR3 has 18 amino acids. From germline, CDR1 is SGHRS and CDR2 YFSETQ. The DNA of the CDR3 is TGCGCCAGCAGCTTACGGTCCGGGACTGCCCGCTCTGGAAACACCATATATTTT. The encoded protein is CASSLRSGTARSGNTIYF.

This clone was detected a few times. This chain uses TRBV27 with TRBJ2-5, with D perhaps assigned TRBD1 or TRBD2 (5 bases each). The end of the DNA is better explained by TRBJ2-7, so the J call may be wrong. Germline V gene sequence: CDR1 MNHEY, CDR2 SMNVEV (reference sequence). This CDR3 has 13 residues. This CDR3 is CASMGRDSYEQYF. The CDR3 region has the DNA TGTGCCAGCATGGGACGGGACTCCTACGAGCAGTACTTC.

This clone was recorded a few times. J is TRBJ1-2 and V is TRBV5-5; D might be TRBD1 (6 bases). V was shortened by 4 bases and J by 2 bases, with 9 bases between the two germline ends. This CDR3 region has 13 residues. Germline values: CDR1 SGHKS, CDR2 YYEKEE (reference sequence). CDR3 DNA sequence: TGTGCCAGCAGCCCAGGGGACAACTATGGCTACACCTTC. It translates to CASSPGDNYGYTF.

The chain couples TRBV6-5 to TRBJ1-4; perhaps TRBD1 as D (5 bases). The CDR3 is made up of 16 amino acids. Germline CDR1 and CDR2: MNHEY and SVGAGI. Trimming stripped 0 bases from V and 8 bases from J, with 16 bases between. The DNA for the CDR3 is TGTGCCAGCAGTTACTCCCGCGGAGGGGAAGGCGAAAAACTGTTTTTT. Its protein product is CASSYSRGGEGEKLFF.

The genes are TRBV6-6 and TRBJ2-1; 7 nucleotides align to TRBD2. The CDR3 sequence is 15 residues long. Germline values: CDR1 MNHNY, CDR2 SVGAGI (reference sequence). V was pared by 6 bases and J by 8 bases, with 13 bases of the junction left unmatched. The CDR3 sequence is CASRDAWIGGYEQFF. CDR3 DNA: TGTGCCAGCAGAGACGCATGGATCGGGGGGTATGAGCAGTTCTTC.

This chain uses TRBV5-6 with TRBJ2-7, with D possibly being TRBD1 (6 bases). The CDR3 contains 16 residues. From germline, CDR1 is SGHDT and CDR2 YYEEEE. Trimming removed 4 bases at V and 2 bases at J, with 19 bases between. The CDR3 here is CASSRTTGISPYEQYF. The CDR3 nucleotides read TGTGCCAGCAGCCGAACTACAGGGATCAGTCCCTACGAGCAGTACTTC.

On this clone: The junction differs from germline at one of its ends, possibly a read error. The same CDR3 arises from other DNA sequences in this sample as well. The J gene is TRBJ1-2, the V gene TRBV6-1; D gene uncertain. This CDR3 is built from 15 residues. Per germline, CDR1 MNHNS and CDR2 SASEGT. The CDR3 here is CASRAGLGRNYGYTF. CDR3 DNA sequence: TGCGCCAGTCGAGCGGGCCTAGGGCGGAACTATGGCTACACCTTC.

The chain uses TRBV6-4 and TRBJ2-3; 7 nucleotides agree with TRBD1. The CDR3 totals 15 residues. The junction had 4 bases not matched to a gene; V was cut back by 3 bases and J by 1 base. Germline V lookup: CDR1 MRHNA, CDR2 SNTAGT. CDR3 nucleotides: TGTGCCAGCAGTGAAGCCCAGGGGGGCACAGATACGCAGTATTTT. Residues: CASSEAQGGTDTQYF.

The chain recombines TRBV7-2 with TRBJ1-5; 7 bases are a match to TRBD1. The CDR3 is made up of 16 amino acids. V was pared by 4 bases and J by 1 base, with 7 bases of the junction left unmatched. Germline CDR1 is SGHTA and CDR2 is FQGNSA. Here the CDR3 DNA reads TGTGCCAGCAGCTCACAGGGGTGGGGGAGCAATCAGCCCCAGCATTTT. Protein: CASSSQGWGSNQPQHF.

The V call is TRBV5-4, the J call TRBJ2-2; 10 nucleotides match TRBD2. Germline loops: CDR1 SGHNT, CDR2 YYREEE (reference sequence). Germline trimming cut 0 bases from V and 2 bases from J; bases unmatched to any gene: 1. This CDR3 comprises 16 residues. The CDR3 spells CASSLGLAGNTGELFF. CDR3 coding DNA: TGTGCCAGCAGCTTGGGACTAGCGGGCAACACCGGGGAGCTGTTTTTT.

The chain couples TRBV7-6 to TRBJ2-5; 13 nucleotides match TRBD2. V trimming: 4 bases; J trimming: 5 bases; junction bases outside the gene matches: 10. CDR1 SGHVS and CDR2 FNYEAQ come from the germline V gene. The CDR3 totals 17 residues. In nucleotides, the CDR3 is TGTGCCAGCAGCTCCGGACTAGCGGGAGCGGGGGCTGAGACCCAGTACTTC. As protein: CASSSGLAGAGAETQYF.

This clone was seen only once. J is TRBJ2-2 and V is TRBV2; D is possibly TRBD2 (6 bases). V was trimmed by 5 bases and J by 2 bases, leaving 9 bases between them. The germline CDR1 and CDR2 sequences are SNHLY and FYNNEI. CDR3 length: 14 residues. CDR3 coding DNA: TGTGCCAGCAGTACCGGGACTAACACCGGGGAGCTGTTTTTT. It is translated as CASSTGTNTGELFF.

This clone has more than one count but fewer than ten. This CDR3 is also generated by other DNA sequences in the sample. The CDR3 coding sequence is TGCGCCAGCAGTACTAGGGCCGACGGCTACGAGCAGTACTTC. It specifies CASSTRADGYEQYF. The V call is TRBV5-1, the J call TRBJ2-7; weak D call: TRBD2 (5 bases). The CDR3 covers 14 residues. Germline loops: CDR1 SGHRS, CDR2 YFSETQ. Trimming left V 5 bases short and J 3 bases short, with 15 bases between.